The 18 T cell receptor beta chains reported below all come from one sample, sequenced in a study of blood T cell repertoires in COVID-19. Measured with immunoSEQ multiplex PCR; TCRdb has only the in-frame clones, and not every one. Seen here are roughly 300,000 clones, roughly 82% observed once, and the top ten hold 1.5% to 2%. Sequenced: peripheral blood. These receptor sequences come from a woman between 50 and 59 years old with acute or convalescent COVID-19.

The chain is built from TRBV16 and TRBJ1-1; TRBD1 agrees at 7 bases. This CDR3 is 16 amino acids long. With V trimmed by 5 bases and J by 1 base, 10 bases remained unmatched. Germline V CDR1 and CDR2: KGHSY, FQNENV. The CDR3 DNA is TGTGCCAGCAGCACCCAGACAGGGTTTGCGAACACTGAAGCTTTCTTT. This sequence encodes CASSTQTGFANTEAFF.

The gene calls are TRBV5-5 and TRBJ2-7, with TRBD2 identical over 9 bases. J lost 1 base, V lost 4 bases, and 6 bases had no gene match. Germline CDR1 reads SGHKS; CDR2 reads YYEKEE (reference sequence). This CDR3 spans 15 amino acids. Here the CDR3 reads CASSQRGDRSYEQYF. The CDR3 region has the DNA TGTGCCAGCAGCCAGCGGGGGGACAGATCCTACGAGCAGTACTTC.

This clone was seen a few times. The rearrangement uses TRBV2 and TRBJ2-7; TRBD1 aligns across 8 bases. V lost 5 bases to trimming and J lost 4 bases; unmatched junction nucleotides: 4. CDR1 and CDR2 (germline): SNHLY, FYNNEI. The CDR3 contains 13 residues. The CDR3 bases are TGTGCCAGCAGTTTCGGGACAGGATACGAGCAGTACTTC. This sequence encodes CASSFGTGYEQYF.

This clone was seen only a few times. CDR3 DNA sequence: TGTGCCAGCAGTGAAGGTTGGCTAGCGGGAGGCACCGGGGAGCTGTTTTTT. Protein: CASSEGWLAGGTGELFF. The chain links TRBV2 to TRBJ2-2, with 11 bases fitting TRBD2. Looked up from germline, CDR1 is SNHLY and CDR2 is FYNNEI. The CDR3 length is 17 residues. V dropped 1 base and J dropped 4; count of bases not matched to a gene: 5.

This chain connects TRBV9 to TRBJ1-2, with 8 bases fitting TRBD1. V trimming: 4 bases; J trimming: 8 bases; junction bases outside the gene matches: 13. Germline loops: CDR1 SGDLS, CDR2 YYNGEE. CDR3 size: 15 residues. As DNA, the CDR3 is TGTGCCAGCAGCCCTAGCCCGACAGGGGAGGAGGGCTACACCTTC. As protein: CASSPSPTGEEGYTF.

The chain carries TRBV2 and TRBJ2-6, with 7 bases fitting TRBD1. The CDR3 is made up of 15 amino acids. J lost 3 bases, V lost 6 bases, and 5 bases had no gene match. Germline loops: CDR1 SNHLY, CDR2 FYNNEI. CDR3: CASSRTGDGANVLTF. The CDR3 bases are TGTGCCAGCAGCCGAACAGGGGATGGGGCCAACGTCCTGACTTTC.

The rearrangement links TRBV18 to TRBJ2-3; 10 bases agree with TRBD2. The CDR3 sequence is 17 residues long. Looked up from germline, CDR1 is KGHSH and CDR2 is LQKENI. V trimming: 0 bases; J trimming: 6 bases; junction bases outside the gene matches: 9. Here the CDR3 reads CASSPPSRLAGVDTQYF. The CDR3, as DNA: TGTGCCAGCTCACCACCGTCGCGGCTAGCGGGGGTGGATACGCAGTATTTT.

The V call is TRBV9, the J call TRBJ1-4; maybe TRBD1 (5 bases). Germline lookup yields CDR1 SGDLS and CDR2 YYNGEE. V lost 4 bases, J lost 3 bases, and 16 bases lay in between. The CDR3 is made up of 16 amino acids. CDR3 sequence: CASSSYPGIANEKLFF. The CDR3 DNA follows: TGTGCCAGCAGCAGTTACCCAGGGATAGCTAATGAAAAACTGTTTTTT.

Regarding this clone: Other DNA sequences of this sample code for an identical CDR3. This chain links TRBV7-3 with TRBJ2-5; 8 nucleotides match TRBD2. V was pared by 5 bases and J by 3 bases, with 2 bases of the junction left unmatched. The CDR3 loop spans 13 amino acids. Per the germline V gene, CDR1 is SGHTA and CDR2 is FQGTGA. The CDR3: CASSPGGEETQYF. In DNA form, the CDR3 reads TGTGCCAGCAGCCCCGGGGGGGAAGAGACCCAGTACTTC. Using reference TRBV7-3 and TRBJ2-5 for the parts outside the CDR3, the full variable domain is GAGVSQTPSNKVTEKGKYVELRCDPISGHTALYWYRQSLGQGPEFLIYFQGTGAADDSGLPNDRFFAVRPEGSVSTLKIQRTERGDSAVYLCASSPGGEETQYFGPGTRLLVL.

In regard to this clone: This CDR3 is also generated by other DNA sequences in the sample. The chain links TRBV3-1 (or the pseudogene TRBV3-2) to TRBJ2-7; D gene ambiguous. Germline V CDR1 and CDR2: LGHDT, YNNKEL (reference sequence). Between the trimmed V and J ends, which lost 1 base and 3 bases, there was a span of 4 bases. The CDR3 spans 12 residues. The CDR3 sequence: CASSQGGYEQYF. The CDR3 nucleotides are TGTGCCAGCAGCCAAGGAGGCTACGAGCAGTACTTC.

The CDR3 nucleotides read TGTGCCAGCAGCTGGACAGGGGCGACCGGGGAGCTGTTTTTT. It codes for CASSWTGATGELFF. The rearrangement links TRBV5-6 to TRBJ2-2; the match to TRBD1 covers 9 bases. With V trimmed by 3 bases and J by 5 bases, 2 bases remained unmatched. This CDR3 is 14 amino acids long. Germline-derived CDR1 and CDR2 are SGHDT and YYEEEE.

The chain joins TRBV27 to TRBJ2-1; 10 positions match TRBD2. There are 15 residues in the CDR3. V shed 8 bases and J 3 bases; nucleotides not matched to a gene: 7. Germline CDR1 and CDR2: MNHEY and SMNVEV (reference sequence). CDR3 amino acids: CASGDGLAVYNEQFF. In DNA, the CDR3 is TGTGCCAGCGGCGACGGACTAGCGGTCTACAATGAGCAGTTCTTC.

The V call is TRBV6-5, the J call TRBJ2-7; 7 bases map to TRBD1. The germline V gene encodes CDR1 MNHEY and CDR2 SVGAGI. The CDR3 extends over 15 amino acids. The V segment lost 5 bases and the J segment 6 bases; nucleotides outside the gene matches: 13. The CDR3 loop is CASSPIRDSKGEQYF. CDR3 in DNA: TGTGCCAGCAGTCCAATCCGGGACAGTAAGGGCGAGCAGTACTTC.

The chain joins TRBV28 to TRBJ1-1; tentatively, D is TRBD1 (6 bases). The ends were cut back, 4 bases at V and 7 bases at J, with 10 bases in the middle. The germline gives CDR1 MDHEN, CDR2 SYDVKM. The CDR3 is made up of 12 amino acids. The CDR3 region is CASSWNRVEAFF. The CDR3 region has the DNA TGTGCCAGCAGTTGGAACAGGGTTGAAGCTTTCTTT.

V usage is TRBV28 and J usage is TRBJ1-4, with D perhaps TRBD1 (6 bases). The ends were cut back, 3 bases at V and 7 bases at J, with 15 bases in the middle. Germline CDR1 reads MDHEN; CDR2 reads SYDVKM. This CDR3 has 15 amino acids. This chain's CDR3 is CASSLGGARGEKLFF. CDR3 DNA: TGTGCCAGCAGTTTGGGGGGGGCGCGGGGTGAAAAACTGTTTTTT.

The rearrangement links TRBV5-1 to TRBJ2-1, with D perhaps TRBD2 (5 bases). Germline V gives CDR1 SGHRS, CDR2 YFSETQ. Trimming shortened V by 0 bases and J by 0 bases, and 10 bases separated the two germline ends. The CDR3 sequence is 16 residues long. The CDR3 DNA is TGCGCCAGCAGCTTGGCCGGTAGCGACTCCTACAATGAGCAGTTCTTC. Residues: CASSLAGSDSYNEQFF.

This chain links TRBV7-6 with TRBJ1-1; 11 bases are a match to TRBD1. The CDR3 is made up of 17 amino acids. Germline CDR1 SGHVS, CDR2 FNYEAQ. V gave up 5 bases and J gave up 1 base; unmatched junction bases: 9. The CDR3 spells CASSVTGTGGRNTEAFF. DNA of the CDR3: TGTGCCAGCAGCGTAACCGGGACAGGGGGGAGGAACACTGAAGCTTTCTTT.

The chain joins TRBV4-3 to TRBJ2-1; 10 bases map to TRBD2. The CDR3 runs to 22 residues. After removal of 5 bases from V and 0 bases from J, the junction contained 22 bases not matched to a gene. Germline CDR1 and CDR2: LGHNA and YSLEER. CDR3 in DNA: TGCGCCAGCAGCTACAACCTACCGGGACTGAGAGCGGGAGGGAGCTCCTACAATGAGCAGTTCTTC. It translates to CASSYNLPGLRAGGSSYNEQFF.